Below, 2 T cell receptor beta chains from the same sample are listed, as sequenced in a study of blood T cells in healthy people across ages. Together with a sample-barcoded 5' primer, a J-beta primer mix was included in a second PCR lasting about 6 to 12 cycles. TCRdb itself ran the 5' RACE reads through MiXCR, one entry per CDR3 protein. The sample yields roughly 720,000 distinct CDR3 sequences, roughly 50% seen once. Sequencing was done on a sample of blood. Receptor source: a man older than 75 in good health.

The chain is built from TRBV6-6 and TRBJ2-1, with 12 bases matching TRBD1. TRBJ2-7 matches the DNA end more closely, so the J call is doubtful. Germline assignment: CDR1 MNHNY and CDR2 SVGAGI (reference sequence). This CDR3 has 14 residues. The CDR3 nucleotides are TGTGCCAGCAGTGCCGGGACAGGGGGCTCCGAGCAGTACTTC. It encodes CASSAGTGGSEQYF.

The chain recombines TRBV27 with TRBJ2-1; the D is unclear. Between the trimmed V and J ends, which lost 7 bases and 4 bases, there was a span of 14 bases. CDR1 and CDR2 (germline): MNHEY, SMNVEV (reference sequence). This CDR3 spans 14 amino acids. The CDR3 nucleotides are TGTGCCAGCAAGTCCCTTCTCCTTTACAATGAGCAGTTCTTC. Translating gives CASKSLLLYNEQFF.